This is a list of T cell receptor beta chains from one sample in a study of patients and donors after allogeneic stem cell transplantation. Each CDR3 protein is one row after TCRdb ran MiXCR on the RT-PCR reads. The sample has approximately 220,000 distinct CDR3 sequences; about 38% are singletons. The source material was blood, either unsorted or a sorted T cell fraction (not recorded which). The receptor source for this set is a human donor who was either an allogeneic HSCT recipient or a stem cell or donor lymphocyte infusion donor (not recorded which). It is not recorded whose cells these are; they may come from a transplant donor. CDR3s include the opening cysteine and the closing phenylalanine or tryptophan. Each record gives: J gene, clone size, V gene, D gene, CDR3 DNA, CDR3 protein. A D gene is named only where the DNA matches it firmly. Rows may omit the clone size; those that give it use once, few, many or a size class.

j_call: TRBJ2-7
clone_size: -
v_call: TRBV12-3/TRBV12-4
d_call: -
cdr3_nt: TGTGCCAGCAGTTGGGGACCGGGGGAGCAGTACTTC
cdr3_aa: CASSWGPGEQYF

j_call: TRBJ2-6
clone_size: -
v_call: TRBV7-9
d_call: -
cdr3_nt: TGTGCCAGCAGCTCGTTTACGGCAGGTACGGCCAACGTCCTGACTTTC
cdr3_aa: CASSSFTAGTANVLTF

j_call: TRBJ2-1
clone_size: -
v_call: TRBV20-1
d_call: TRBD2
cdr3_nt: TGCAGTGCTAGAGATATAACGGGGGGGCTCGATGAGCAGTTCTTC
cdr3_aa: CSARDITGGLDEQFF

j_call: TRBJ2-7
clone_size: -
v_call: TRBV7-6
d_call: -
cdr3_nt: TGTGCCAGCAGCTTAGCTGACTGGGACCCTAGCTCCTACGAGCAGTACTTC
cdr3_aa: CASSLADWDPSSYEQYF

j_call: TRBJ2-1
clone_size: -
v_call: TRBV27
d_call: -
cdr3_nt: TGTGCCAGCGGGGGGTTCCAAATTGAGCAGTTCTTC
cdr3_aa: CASGGFQIEQFF

j_call: TRBJ2-3
clone_size: -
v_call: TRBV5-1
d_call: TRBD2
cdr3_nt: TGCGCCAGCAGCGGCCCGCGGGGGGATACGCAGTATTTT
cdr3_aa: CASSGPRGDTQYF

j_call: TRBJ1-4
clone_size: -
v_call: TRBV7-9
d_call: -
cdr3_nt: TGTGCCAGCAGCTTAGCAGGAGAGCTATTGTTTTTT
cdr3_aa: CASSLAGELLFF

j_call: TRBJ2-3
clone_size: -
v_call: TRBV20-1
d_call: -
cdr3_nt: TGCAGTGCTAGAGATGGGGGGCGCACAGATACGCAGTATTTT
cdr3_aa: CSARDGGRTDTQYF

j_call: TRBJ2-1
clone_size: -
v_call: TRBV24-1
d_call: -
cdr3_nt: TGTGCCACCAGTGAAAATACCCAAGAGCAGTTCTTC
cdr3_aa: CATSENTQEQFF

j_call: TRBJ2-7
clone_size: few
v_call: TRBV30
d_call: TRBD2
cdr3_nt: TGTGCCTGGAGTGCGGCGGGGGGGCCGTACGAGCAGTACTTC
cdr3_aa: CAWSAAGGPYEQYF

j_call: TRBJ2-1
clone_size: -
v_call: TRBV20-1
d_call: -
cdr3_nt: TGCAGTGCTAGAGGGGGCCTGGAGGGCAAATACAATGAGCAGTTCTTC
cdr3_aa: CSARGGLEGKYNEQFF

j_call: TRBJ1-5
clone_size: -
v_call: TRBV4-2
d_call: -
cdr3_nt: TGTGCCAGCAGCCAATCGATTGATCGGAGCAATCAGCCCCAGCATTTT
cdr3_aa: CASSQSIDRSNQPQHF

j_call: TRBJ1-5
clone_size: -
v_call: TRBV27
d_call: TRBD1
cdr3_nt: TGTGCCAGCGGACGGACAGGGAGTAGCAATCAGCCCCAGCATTTT
cdr3_aa: CASGRTGSSNQPQHF

j_call: TRBJ1-1
clone_size: few
v_call: TRBV27
d_call: -
cdr3_nt: TGTGCCAGCAGTTTGCTTCAGGGAGGGGCTGAAGCTTTCTTT
cdr3_aa: CASSLLQGGAEAFF

j_call: TRBJ1-3
clone_size: -
v_call: TRBV5-1
d_call: TRBD1
cdr3_nt: TGCGCCAGCAGCTTATCGACAGGGGAAGGCCTCTCTGGAAACACCATATATTTT
cdr3_aa: CASSLSTGEGLSGNTIYF

j_call: TRBJ2-7
clone_size: -
v_call: TRBV5-1
d_call: -
cdr3_nt: TGCGCCAGCTCCGCAGCAGGGGTTCTTTACGAGCAGTACTTC
cdr3_aa: CASSAAGVLYEQYF

j_call: TRBJ2-1
clone_size: few
v_call: TRBV7-3
d_call: -
cdr3_nt: TGTGCCAGCAGCTCGGTAAGGGGGGACCACAATGAGCAGTTCTTC
cdr3_aa: CASSSVRGDHNEQFF

j_call: TRBJ1-4
clone_size: few
v_call: TRBV7-2
d_call: -
cdr3_nt: TGTGCCAGCAGCTTAGCGGGGGCAACTAATGAAAAACTGTTTTTT
cdr3_aa: CASSLAGATNEKLFF

j_call: TRBJ1-3
clone_size: -
v_call: TRBV18
d_call: -
cdr3_nt: TGTGCCAGCTCACCGCTGGACATCTCTGGAAACACCATATATTTT
cdr3_aa: CASSPLDISGNTIYF

j_call: TRBJ1-3
clone_size: -
v_call: TRBV7-2
d_call: -
cdr3_nt: TGTGCCAGCAGCCAGAGCCTGGGACGCCTAGGAAACACCATATATTTT
cdr3_aa: CASSQSLGRLGNTIYF

j_call: TRBJ2-3
clone_size: -
v_call: TRBV28
d_call: -
cdr3_nt: TGTGCCAGCTCCCCTGGTTGGGTGGATACGCAGTATTTT
cdr3_aa: CASSPGWVDTQYF

j_call: TRBJ2-6
clone_size: -
v_call: TRBV5-1
d_call: -
cdr3_nt: TGCGCCAGCAGCTCGGACGGGAGCTCTGGGGCCAACGTCCTGACTTTC
cdr3_aa: CASSSDGSSGANVLTF

j_call: TRBJ1-1
clone_size: few
v_call: TRBV30
d_call: -
cdr3_nt: TGTGCCTGGAGTTCGGGTAGCTATGAAGCTTTCTTT
cdr3_aa: CAWSSGSYEAFF

j_call: TRBJ1-1
clone_size: -
v_call: TRBV12-3/TRBV12-4
d_call: -
cdr3_nt: TGTGCCAGCAGTTTTTCCTCGGACGGAAGAAGGGTGAACACTGAAGCTTTCTTT
cdr3_aa: CASSFSSDGRRVNTEAFF

j_call: TRBJ1-1
clone_size: few
v_call: TRBV7-2
d_call: -
cdr3_nt: TGTGCCAGCAGCTTAGCAGGTCGGTACACTGAAGCTTTCTTT
cdr3_aa: CASSLAGRYTEAFF

j_call: TRBJ1-1
clone_size: few
v_call: TRBV9
d_call: -
cdr3_nt: TGTGCCAGCAGCCCGGAGGGCCCCCCGGGATCTGAAGCTTTCTTT
cdr3_aa: CASSPEGPPGSEAFF

j_call: TRBJ1-1
clone_size: -
v_call: TRBV20-1
d_call: -
cdr3_nt: TGCAGTGCTAGAGGACCCCGGAACACTGAAGCTTTCTTT
cdr3_aa: CSARGPRNTEAFF

j_call: TRBJ1-2
clone_size: -
v_call: TRBV9
d_call: -
cdr3_nt: TGTGCCAGCAGCGTAGATCTCTACTATGGCTACACCTTC
cdr3_aa: CASSVDLYYGYTF

j_call: TRBJ2-7
clone_size: -
v_call: TRBV7-9
d_call: TRBD2
cdr3_nt: TGTGCCAGCAGCCGCCCGGGACTAGCCCACGAGCAGTACTTC
cdr3_aa: CASSRPGLAHEQYF

j_call: TRBJ2-5
clone_size: -
v_call: TRBV11-1
d_call: -
cdr3_nt: TGTGCCAGCAGCTTAGGAGGAGAAAGGATTCTGGAGCGGTACTTC
cdr3_aa: CASSLGGERILERYF

j_call: TRBJ1-1
clone_size: many
v_call: TRBV24-1
d_call: -
cdr3_nt: TGTGCCACCAGTGATTTGCCCCCGTTAAGGGAAGCTTTCTTT
cdr3_aa: CATSDLPPLREAFF

j_call: TRBJ1-6
clone_size: few
v_call: TRBV7-2
d_call: -
cdr3_nt: TGTGCCAGCAGCTTCCTGGAAAGCTCCTATAATTCACCCCTCCACTTT
cdr3_aa: CASSFLESSYNSPLHF

j_call: TRBJ1-1
clone_size: -
v_call: TRBV12-3/TRBV12-4
d_call: TRBD1
cdr3_nt: TGTGCCAGCAGTTTTAGTCAGGGGGCCACTGAAGCTTTCTTT
cdr3_aa: CASSFSQGATEAFF

j_call: TRBJ2-3
clone_size: -
v_call: TRBV5-1
d_call: -
cdr3_nt: TGCGCCAGCAGCTTGGTAGCCCAAGATACGCAGTATTTT
cdr3_aa: CASSLVAQDTQYF

j_call: TRBJ1-5
clone_size: -
v_call: TRBV5-5
d_call: -
cdr3_nt: TGTGCCAGCAGCTGGCAGGGGAGCTTTAGCAATCAGCCCCAGCATTTT
cdr3_aa: CASSWQGSFSNQPQHF

j_call: TRBJ1-6
clone_size: -
v_call: TRBV5-1
d_call: -
cdr3_nt: TGCGCCAGCAGCCCCTCCGGGACCGATAATTCACCCCTCCACTTT
cdr3_aa: CASSPSGTDNSPLHF

j_call: TRBJ1-2
clone_size: once
v_call: TRBV20-1
d_call: TRBD1
cdr3_nt: TGCAGTGCTAGAGATCTGGGACAGGGCCACTCTAACTATGGCTACACCTTC
cdr3_aa: CSARDLGQGHSNYGYTF

j_call: TRBJ1-1
clone_size: few
v_call: TRBV12-3/TRBV12-4
d_call: -
cdr3_nt: TGTGCCAGCAGCTGGGCCCGGAACACTGAAGCTTTCTTT
cdr3_aa: CASSWARNTEAFF

j_call: TRBJ1-2
clone_size: -
v_call: TRBV4-2
d_call: -
cdr3_nt: TGTGCCAGCAGCCAAGATAACAGGGAGAACTATGGCTACACCTTC
cdr3_aa: CASSQDNRENYGYTF

j_call: TRBJ2-1
clone_size: -
v_call: TRBV7-9
d_call: -
cdr3_nt: TGTGCCAGCAGCTTAGCCGCCAGGGTCAATGAGCAGTTCTTC
cdr3_aa: CASSLAARVNEQFF

j_call: TRBJ2-7
clone_size: -
v_call: TRBV25-1
d_call: -
cdr3_nt: TGTGCCAGCAGCCGAGGGGGGGCTCTTTCCTACGAGCAGTACTTC
cdr3_aa: CASSRGGALSYEQYF

j_call: TRBJ2-7
clone_size: -
v_call: TRBV15
d_call: TRBD1
cdr3_nt: TGTGCCACCAGCAGAGCCGGACAGGCCCAGGACGAGCAGTACTTC
cdr3_aa: CATSRAGQAQDEQYF

j_call: TRBJ1-1
clone_size: once
v_call: TRBV30
d_call: -
cdr3_nt: TGTGCCTGGACTCCCGACAGGACTGAAGCTTTCTTT
cdr3_aa: CAWTPDRTEAFF

j_call: TRBJ2-1
clone_size: -
v_call: TRBV4-3
d_call: -
cdr3_nt: TGCGCCAGCAGCCAAACATCGGGGAGTTACTCCTACAATGAGCAGTTCTTC
cdr3_aa: CASSQTSGSYSYNEQFF

j_call: TRBJ1-1
clone_size: many
v_call: TRBV20-1
d_call: -
cdr3_nt: TGCAGTGCTACAGGGTTCATGAACACTGAAGCTTTCTTT
cdr3_aa: CSATGFMNTEAFF

j_call: TRBJ1-4
clone_size: -
v_call: TRBV7-9
d_call: TRBD1
cdr3_nt: TGTGCCAGCAGCTTAGAAAGGGGGCATCGTGAAAAACTGTTTTTT
cdr3_aa: CASSLERGHREKLFF

j_call: TRBJ2-7
clone_size: few
v_call: TRBV2
d_call: -
cdr3_nt: TGTGCCAGCAGTGAATCCCGGACCGACTACGAGCAGTACTTC
cdr3_aa: CASSESRTDYEQYF

j_call: TRBJ1-2
clone_size: -
v_call: TRBV4-1
d_call: -
cdr3_nt: TGCGCCAGCAGCCAAGTATGGGATACCAACTATGGCTACACCTTC
cdr3_aa: CASSQVWDTNYGYTF

j_call: TRBJ1-1
clone_size: few
v_call: TRBV15
d_call: -
cdr3_nt: TGTGCCACCAGCCGGGACAATTTTAACACTGAAGCTTTCTTT
cdr3_aa: CATSRDNFNTEAFF